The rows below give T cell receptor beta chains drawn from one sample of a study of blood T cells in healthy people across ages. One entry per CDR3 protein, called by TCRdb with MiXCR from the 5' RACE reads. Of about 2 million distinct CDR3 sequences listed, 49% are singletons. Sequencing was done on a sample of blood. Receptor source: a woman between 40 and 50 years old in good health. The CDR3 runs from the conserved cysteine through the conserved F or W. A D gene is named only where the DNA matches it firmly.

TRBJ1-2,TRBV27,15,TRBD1,CASGDRGGMRLGYTF
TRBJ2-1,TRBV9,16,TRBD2,CASSTHSGGLVNEQFF
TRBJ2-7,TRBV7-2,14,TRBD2,CASSRTSGSYEQYF
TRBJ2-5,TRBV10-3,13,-,CAISVNGGETQYF
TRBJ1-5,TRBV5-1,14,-,CASSLGWGDQPQHF
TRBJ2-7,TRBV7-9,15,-,CASSLPTSLTGEQYF
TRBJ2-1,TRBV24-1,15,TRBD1,CATSEPDRADNEQFF
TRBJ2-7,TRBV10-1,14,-,CASSEPGPETEQYF
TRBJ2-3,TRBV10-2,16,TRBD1,CASSESTGGNTDTQYF
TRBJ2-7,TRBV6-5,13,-,CASSRGSGYEQYF
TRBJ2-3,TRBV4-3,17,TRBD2,CASSQAWTSGSTDTQYF
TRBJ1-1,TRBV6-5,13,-,CASSYRRDGEAFF
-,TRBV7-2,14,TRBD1,CASRGQGNLVTQYF
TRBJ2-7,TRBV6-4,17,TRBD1,CASSDMSRTGEGNEQYF
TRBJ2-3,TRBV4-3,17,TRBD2,CASSQALLAGIADTQYF
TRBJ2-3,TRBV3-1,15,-,CASSVGGEDTDTQYF
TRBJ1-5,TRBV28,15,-,CASRKDILRGQPQHF
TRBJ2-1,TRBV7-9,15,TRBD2,CASSLTSVSGNEQFF
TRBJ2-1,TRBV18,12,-,CASSPRVGDQFF
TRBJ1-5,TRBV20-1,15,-,CSARGLGTFNQPQHF
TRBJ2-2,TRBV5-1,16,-,CASSLGLALNTGELFF
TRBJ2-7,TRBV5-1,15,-,CASSSGQMRNYEQYF
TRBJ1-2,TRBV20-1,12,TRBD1,CSAYRGLNGYTF
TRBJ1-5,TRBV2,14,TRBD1,CASGRTGAGQPQHF
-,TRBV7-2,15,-,CASSLEASAPETQYF
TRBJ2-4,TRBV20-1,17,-,CSARDSRGIVTKNIQYF
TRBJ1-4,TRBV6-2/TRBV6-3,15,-,CASSYSRGINEKLFF
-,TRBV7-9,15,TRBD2,CASSLSRGVVYEQYF
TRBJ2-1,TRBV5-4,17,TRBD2,CASSLLRLAGTYNEQFF
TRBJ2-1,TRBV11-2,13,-,CASGRDFDNEQFF
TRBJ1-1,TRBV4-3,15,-,CASSQKRRVNTEAFF
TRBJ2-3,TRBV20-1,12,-,CSAGPHTDTQYF
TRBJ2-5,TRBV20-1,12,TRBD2,CSAELAPVTQYF
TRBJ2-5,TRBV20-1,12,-,CSAKRGGETQYF
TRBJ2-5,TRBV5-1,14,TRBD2,CASFSGGAEETQYF
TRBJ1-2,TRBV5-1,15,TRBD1,CASSPLEGTDYGYTF
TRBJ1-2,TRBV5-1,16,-,CASSLVPGISNYGYTF
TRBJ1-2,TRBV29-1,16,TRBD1,CSVGGHRGSAFYGYTF
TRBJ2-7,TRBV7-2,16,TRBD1,CASSSPDRGGLYEQYF
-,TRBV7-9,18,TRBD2,CASSSGGVILAGLDEQYF
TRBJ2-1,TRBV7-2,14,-,CASNSFQIRNEQFF